This TCR beta chain was obtained from a study of control samples from healthy donors and cancer patients. Per germline, CDR1 SGDLS and CDR2 YYNGEE. The CDR3 contains 15 residues. V shed 3 bases, J shed 4 bases, and the junction held 6 bases outside the gene matches. Measured with immunoSEQ multiplex PCR; TCRdb has only the in-frame clones, and not every one. In the table there are 75,000 to 80,000 clones, around 86% of which are singletons. The genes are TRBV9 and TRBJ1-1, with 10 positions matching TRBD1. The receptor's source is a woman in her forties or fifties with colorectal cancer. Sequenced sample: PBMCs. The CDR3: CASSAQTGGGTEAFF. The CDR3 DNA reads TGTGCCAGCAGCGCCCAGACAGGGGGCGGCACTGAAGCTTTCTTT.